The 29 T cell receptor beta chains given below trace back to one sample, sequenced in a study of T cells after yellow fever vaccination. TCRdb fed the 5' RACE reads into MiXCR, producing one record per CDR3 protein. The data contain roughly 50,000 distinct CDR3 sequences, 7.4% of them singletons. Source: CD8+ T cells sorted from PBMCs, taken around 15 days after the first yellow fever vaccination. These receptors came from a man aged 18 to 29 who received the YFV17D yellow fever vaccine.

This clonotype was seen many times. The chain combines TRBV30 with TRBJ2-7, with 7 bases lining up with TRBD2. The CDR3 covers 14 residues. The J segment lost 3 bases and the V segment lost 0 bases, leaving 5 bases of the junction unmatched. Germline V gene data show CDR1 as GTSNPN and CDR2 as SVGIG (reference sequence). Written as DNA, the CDR3 is TGTGCCTGGAGTGTATTCGGGGGGAACTACGAGCAGTACTTC. Its translation is CAWSVFGGNYEQYF. Full variable domain (missing parts from reference TRBV30 and TRBJ2-7): SQTIHQWPATLVQPVGSPLSLECTVEGTSNPNLYWYRQAAGRGLQLLFYSVGIGQISSEVPQNLSASRPQDRQFILSSKKLLLSDSGFYLCAWSVFGGNYEQYFGPGTRLTVT.

The gene calls are TRBV5-5 and TRBJ1-1; D is undetermined. Trimming stripped 1 base from V and 8 bases from J, with 12 bases between. Germline lookup yields CDR1 SGHKS and CDR2 YYEKEE (reference sequence). This CDR3 has 13 amino acids. In DNA form, the CDR3 reads TGTGCCAGCAGCTTGTTCTCCAACCAGGAAGCTTTCTTT. This translates into CASSLFSNQEAFF.

This clonotype appeared many times. The chain combines TRBV20-1 with TRBJ1-6, with unresolved D. V lost 1 base to trimming and J lost 6 bases, with 7 bases between them. Germline lookup yields CDR1 DFQATT and CDR2 SNEGSKA (reference sequence). This CDR3 is 13 amino acids long. The CDR3 loop is CSARAEFNSPLHF. CDR3 coding DNA: TGCAGTGCTAGAGCCGAATTTAATTCACCCCTCCACTTT.

Comments on this clonotype: A much larger clone differs from this one at a single base, so this may be a read error. The rearrangement joins TRBV20-1 to TRBJ2-5; D perhaps matches TRBD2 (5 bases). CDR1 is DFQATT, CDR2 SNEGSKA, per germline (reference sequence). This CDR3 has 14 amino acids. V dropped 6 bases and J dropped 5 bases, with 19 bases sitting between them. Written as DNA, the CDR3 is TGCAGTGCCCTGGAGCGGTCTTTACATGAGACCCAGTACTTC. Translating gives CSALERSLHETQYF.

This clonotype was detected many times. This sequence joins TRBV15 and TRBJ1-1; 7 nucleotides line up with TRBD1. J was trimmed by 1 base and V by 0 bases; bases with no gene match: 5. The CDR3 covers 16 residues. Germline V gene data show CDR1 as LNHNV and CDR2 as YYDKDF (reference sequence). Here the CDR3 reads CATSRDLGTANTEAFF. CDR3 nucleotides: TGTGCCACCAGCAGAGATCTGGGGACAGCGAACACTGAAGCTTTCTTT.

This clonotype was observed many times. V usage is TRBV12-3 or TRBV12-4 and J usage is TRBJ2-1, with D perhaps matching TRBD2 (6 bases). Trimming shortened V by 6 bases and J by 8 bases, and 23 bases separated the two germline ends. The CDR3 is 16 amino acids. The CDR3 nucleotides are TGTGCCAGCAGCCAAGGTCGGGGGACTGCCCTGGATGAGCAGTTCTTC. Amino acids: CASSQGRGTALDEQFF.

This clonotype was found many times. This chain joins TRBV29-1 and TRBJ2-7; 8 bases are a match to TRBD1. This CDR3 region has 14 residues. J lost 3 bases, V lost 0 bases, and 4 bases had no gene match. Germline lookup yields CDR1 SQVTM and CDR2 ANQGSEA. For the CDR3, the DNA is TGCAGCGTTGAAGACCACAGGGGGAGCTACGAGCAGTACTTC. Translating it yields CSVEDHRGSYEQYF.

This clonotype was counted ten times or more. This sequence joins TRBV29-1 and TRBJ1-5; TRBD1 is a possible D gene (5 bases). Germline V lookup: CDR1 SQVTM, CDR2 ANQGSEA. The ends were cut back, 4 bases at V and 1 base at J, with 11 bases in the middle. This CDR3 region has 14 residues. DNA of the CDR3: TGCAGCGTTGTTCCGGGACGGAGCAATCAGCCCCAGCATTTT. Translating it yields CSVVPGRSNQPQHF.

Many counts were recorded for this clonotype. The genes are TRBV6-4 and TRBJ2-1; D remains ambiguous. V lost 2 bases and J 2 bases, leaving 10 bases between the germline ends. The CDR3 covers 15 residues. Per the germline V gene, CDR1 is MRHNA and CDR2 is SNTAGT. In DNA form, the CDR3 reads TGTGCCAGCAGTGACGGCACGGACCCCTACAATGAGCAGTTCTTC. Encoded protein: CASSDGTDPYNEQFF.

This clonotype was seen at least ten times. The chain links TRBV24-1 to TRBJ2-2; 7 bases line up with TRBD1. This CDR3 spans 14 amino acids. The junction had 1 base not matched to a gene; V was cut back by 5 bases and J by 2 bases. From germline, CDR1 is KGHDR and CDR2 SFDVKD. CDR3 residues: CATSGDRNTGELFF. The CDR3 coding sequence is TGTGCCACCAGTGGGGACAGAAACACCGGGGAGCTGTTTTTT.

This clonotype was seen repeatedly, ten times or more. V and J are TRBV15 and TRBJ2-2; D ambiguous. V shed 6 bases and J shed 3 bases, with 11 bases lying between them. Germline V gives CDR1 LNHNV, CDR2 YYDKDF (reference sequence). The CDR3 has 14 residues. In nucleotides, the CDR3 is TGTGCCACCAGGCTTCGTGTGGACACCGGGGAGCTGTTTTTT. Translated, it gives CATRLRVDTGELFF.

This clonotype was seen many times. CDR3 in amino acids: CASSPAGDGYTF. CDR3 bases: TGTGCCAGCAGCCCAGCGGGGGACGGCTACACCTTC. The chain uses TRBV27 and TRBJ1-2; a weak D match, TRBD1 (5 bases). Germline V lookup: CDR1 MNHEY, CDR2 SMNVEV (reference sequence). The germline V and J ends were trimmed by 6 bases and 8 bases, with 13 bases remaining between them. CDR3 length: 12 residues.

This clonotype was seen many times. V is TRBV7-8 and J is TRBJ2-2; the D gene is possibly TRBD2 (6 bases). CDR3 length equals 13 residues. Trimming took 5 bases from V and 7 from J, leaving 11 bases between them. CDR1 and CDR2 from the germline V gene are SGHVS and FQNEAQ. CDR3 amino acids: CASSVLAVGELFF. In DNA form, the CDR3 reads TGTGCCAGCAGCGTCTTAGCGGTCGGGGAGCTGTTTTTT.

This clonotype was observed at least ten times. The V gene is TRBV29-1, the J gene TRBJ2-1; D possibly uses TRBD1 or TRBD2 (7 bases each). The CDR3 contains 13 residues. Between the trimmed V and J ends, which lost 6 bases and 8 bases, there was a span of 17 bases. The V gene's germline CDR1 is SQVTM and CDR2 ANQGSEA. CDR3 in DNA: TGCAGCGTCTGGGGGCAGGGGGGGGATGAGCAGTTCTTC. Encoded protein: CSVWGQGGDEQFF.

This clonotype has a count of ten or more. The chain joins TRBV4-3 to TRBJ1-2; tentatively, D is TRBD1 (6 bases). Germline V gives CDR1 LGHNA, CDR2 YSLEER. The CDR3 covers 14 residues. Trimming stripped 3 bases from V and 6 bases from J, with 14 bases between. In DNA form, the CDR3 reads TGCGCCAGCAGCCAGGGGGGGGCTGGAGATGGCTACACCTTC. Its translation is CASSQGGAGDGYTF.

This clonotype occurred a few times. This chain uses TRBV6-2 or TRBV6-3 with TRBJ2-5; 7 nucleotides align to TRBD1. There are 16 residues in the CDR3. The J segment lost 1 base and the V segment lost 2 bases, leaving 7 bases of the junction unmatched. Germline assignment: CDR1 MNHEY and CDR2 SVGEGT. The CDR3 bases are TGTGCCAGCAGTTACACACCGGGACAGCTCCAAGAGACCCAGTACTTC. Its protein is CASSYTPGQLQETQYF.

This clonotype was seen many times. The V gene is TRBV5-6, the J gene TRBJ2-7; D gene ambiguous. Germline CDR1 is SGHDT and CDR2 is YYEEEE. The V end lost 0 bases, the J end lost 12 bases, and 10 bases lay between the germline ends. CDR3 length: 11 residues. CDR3 loop: CASSLGPEWYF. CDR3 nucleotides: TGTGCCAGCAGCTTGGGCCCAGAATGGTACTTC.

Ten or more counts support this clonotype. The chain employs TRBV4-1 and TRBJ1-1; 7 nucleotides line up with TRBD1. CDR3 length: 14 residues. Germline trimming cut 3 bases from V and 3 bases from J; bases unmatched to any gene: 4. Germline V gene data show CDR1 as MGHRA and CDR2 as YSYEKL. The CDR3 here is CASSQRGTDTEAFF. The CDR3 coding sequence is TGCGCCAGCAGCCAGAGGGGGACAGACACTGAAGCTTTCTTT.

In this sample, this clonotype turned up many times. The chain has TRBV3-1 and TRBJ1-5; D is undetermined. Trimming removed 1 base at V and 4 bases at J, with 5 bases between. The CDR3 length is 13 residues. Germline CDR1 LGHDT, CDR2 YNNKEL (reference sequence). The DNA of the CDR3 is TGTGCCAGCAGCCAAGTGGGGAATCAGCCCCAGCATTTT. Translating gives CASSQVGNQPQHF.

This clonotype was picked up many times. The V call is TRBV7-6, the J call TRBJ2-5, with no clear D. Germline loops: CDR1 SGHVS, CDR2 FNYEAQ. V lost 5 bases to trimming and J lost 1 base, with 14 bases between them. The CDR3 consists of 15 residues. The CDR3: CASSPGWQFQETQYF. DNA of the CDR3: TGTGCCAGCAGCCCTGGGTGGCAGTTCCAAGAGACCCAGTACTTC.

At least ten counts were recorded for this clonotype. The chain has TRBV29-1 and TRBJ1-1; D might be TRBD1 (5 bases). The V gene's germline CDR1 is SQVTM and CDR2 ANQGSEA. The CDR3 has 13 amino acids. V was clipped by 5 bases and J by 3 bases, with 13 bases between them. The CDR3 region has the DNA TGCAGCGTTCACAGGATGGGGGACACTGAAGCTTTCTTT. It is translated as CSVHRMGDTEAFF.

The sample holds many counts of this clonotype. The chain uses TRBV6-1 and TRBJ2-1; D not resolved. Trimming removed 2 bases at V and 0 bases at J, with 11 bases between. Germline CDR1 reads MNHNS; CDR2 reads SASEGT. The CDR3 totals 16 residues. As DNA, the CDR3 is TGTGCCAGCAGTGAATCATTGAAGAGCTCCTACAATGAGCAGTTCTTC. Translated: CASSESLKSSYNEQFF.

This clonotype appeared many times. The CDR3 DNA reads as TGTGCCAGCAGCCAAGATGGGGGTTCTGAGCAGTTCTTC. Its translation: CASSQDGGSEQFF. The genes are TRBV14 and TRBJ2-1; D tentatively reads TRBD1 or TRBD2 (5 bases each). The germline V and J ends were trimmed by 0 bases and 9 bases, with 9 bases remaining between them. CDR1 is SGHDN and CDR2 is FVKESK in the germline V gene. This CDR3 contains 13 residues.

V usage is TRBV5-6 and J usage is TRBJ2-2; 12 bases line up with TRBD2. J gave up 2 bases and V 0 bases, and 2 bases lay outside the gene matches. Germline loops: CDR1 SGHDT, CDR2 YYEEEE. This CDR3 spans 17 amino acids. The CDR3 sequence: CASSLGLAGANTGELFF. The CDR3 DNA reads TGTGCCAGCAGCTTGGGACTAGCGGGGGCCAACACCGGGGAGCTGTTTTTT.

This clonotype was seen at least ten times. This rearrangement joins TRBV21-1 to TRBJ1-1; the D segment call TRBD1 is taken from the table without a DNA check. TRBV21-1 is designated a pseudogene. This CDR3 has 14 amino acids. The CDR3 spells CASSKKTGNTEAFF. The CDR3 nucleotides are TGTGCCAGCAGCAAGAAGACAGGGAACACTGAAGCTTTCTTT.

The V and J genes are TRBV18 and TRBJ2-5; D not certain. Germline CDR1 KGHSH, CDR2 LQKENI. The CDR3 covers 15 residues. V was shortened by 0 bases and J by 2 bases, with 10 bases between the two germline ends. The CDR3 loop reads CASSPPIGPQETQYF. The CDR3 DNA reads TGTGCCAGCTCACCACCGATAGGGCCACAAGAGACCCAGTACTTC.

This clonotype was detected many times. V gene TRBV9 combines with J gene TRBJ1-1; a weak D match, TRBD1 (5 bases). The CDR3 loop spans 14 amino acids. Germline V gene lookup returns CDR1 SGDLS and CDR2 YYNGEE. V was cut by 0 bases and J by 3 bases, with 9 bases left in between. The CDR3 DNA follows: TGTGCCAGCAGCGTAGGTCCAGGGTACACTGAAGCTTTCTTT. Residues: CASSVGPGYTEAFF.

The rearrangement uses TRBV18 and TRBJ2-1, with D tentatively TRBD2 (5 bases). The V gene lost 2 bases and the J gene lost 2 bases, with 10 bases spanning the gap. CDR1 and CDR2 from the germline V gene are KGHSH and LQKENI. There are 15 residues in the CDR3. CDR3 in DNA: TGTGCCAGCTCACCAGGTCCGGGGACCTACAATGAGCAGTTCTTC. It yields the protein CASSPGPGTYNEQFF. The complete variable domain, with remaining parts taken from reference TRBV18 and TRBJ2-1, reads NAGVMQNPRHLVRRRGQEARLRCSPMKGHSHVYWYRQLPEEGLKFMVYLQKENIIDESGMPKERFSAEFPKEGPSILRIQQVVRGDSAAYFCASSPGPGTYNEQFFGPGTRLTVL.

This clonotype was seen at least ten times. The rearrangement uses TRBV14 and TRBJ1-1; D unclear. There are 19 residues in the CDR3. Germline CDR1 reads SGHDN; CDR2 reads FVKESK. V shed 0 bases and J shed 4 bases, with 24 bases lying between them. This CDR3 is CASSQDSGLTMGWATEAFF. For the CDR3, the DNA is TGTGCCAGCAGCCAAGATTCGGGGTTGACAATGGGATGGGCCACTGAAGCTTTCTTT.